This is a list of T cell receptor beta chains from one sample in a study of blood T cell repertoires in COVID-19. The assay was immunoSEQ multiplex PCR, and TCRdb's table has in-frame clones only and misses some. This sample has 140,000 to 150,000 clones; 65% to 80% occur once, and the top ten carry approximately 17%. Sequenced material: peripheral blood. The receptors shown here come from a man between 50 and 59 years old with acute or convalescent COVID-19. The CDR3 runs from the conserved cysteine through the conserved F or W. Fields, in order: CDR3 DNA, CDR3 protein, D gene, J gene, V gene, clone size. A D gene is named only where the DNA matches it firmly. The size field is filled for only some rows; it gives once, few, many or a size class.

DNA: TGTGCCAGCAGATCGGGTCCGAATCAGCCCCAGCATTTT
CDR3: CASRSGPNQPQHF
D: .
J: TRBJ1-5
V: TRBV7-6
size: .

DNA: TGTGCCAGCAGCCTAGGGGGGGGATCGCCCCAGCATTTT
CDR3: CASSLGGGSPQHF
D: .
J: TRBJ1-5
V: TRBV3-1/TRBV3-2
size: once

DNA: TGTGCCATCAGTAAGGGACAGGGAGGCTACACCTTC
CDR3: CAISKGQGGYTF
D: TRBD1
J: TRBJ1-2
V: TRBV10-3
size: .

DNA: TGTGCCAGCTCGCCCGGACAGGAAGCCTCCTACGAGCAGTACTTC
CDR3: CASSPGQEASYEQYF
D: TRBD1
J: TRBJ2-7
V: TRBV18
size: once

DNA: TGTGCCAGCAGTTACTCGATTCGAGGGTTAACCTACGAGCAGTACTTC
CDR3: CASSYSIRGLTYEQYF
D: .
J: TRBJ2-7
V: TRBV6-5
size: .

DNA: TGTGCCAGCATCGCGGACAGGGGCGGCAATCAGCCCCAGCATTTT
CDR3: CASIADRGGNQPQHF
D: TRBD1
J: TRBJ1-5
V: TRBV2
size: few

DNA: TGTGCCAGCAGTGAAGACTGGACAGGGGATCAGCCCCAGCATTTT
CDR3: CASSEDWTGDQPQHF
D: TRBD1
J: TRBJ1-5
V: TRBV6-1
size: .

DNA: TGTGCCAGCAGTTTAGCCCCCGGGTACGGCTACACCTTC
CDR3: CASSLAPGYGYTF
D: .
J: TRBJ1-2
V: TRBV12-3/TRBV12-4
size: .

DNA: TGTGCCTGTCGTCCAGGCCCGAGCTCCTATAATTCACCCCTCCACTTT
CDR3: CACRPGPSSYNSPLHF
D: .
J: TRBJ1-6
V: TRBV30
size: .

DNA: TGTGCCAGTAGTATGCCCTCCAGGGGGCGTTCAACTAATGAAAAACTGTTTTTT
CDR3: CASSMPSRGRSTNEKLFF
D: TRBD1
J: TRBJ1-4
V: TRBV19
size: few

DNA: TGTGCCAGCAGCCCGTCAAGCCCCTCGAACACTGAAGCTTTCTTT
CDR3: CASSPSSPSNTEAFF
D: .
J: TRBJ1-1
V: TRBV7-2
size: .

DNA: TGTGCCAGCAGCCTACTCTCGACAGGGGCGAACACCGGGGAGCTGTTTTTT
CDR3: CASSLLSTGANTGELFF
D: TRBD1
J: TRBJ2-2
V: TRBV5-6
size: .

DNA: TGTGCCACTAAACCGACTAGCGGTGGCACAGATACGCAGTATTTT
CDR3: CATKPTSGGTDTQYF
D: TRBD2
J: TRBJ2-3
V: TRBV19
size: .

DNA: TGTGCCAGCAGCTTTATTCGGACAGGCGGTTACAATGAGCAGTTCTTC
CDR3: CASSFIRTGGYNEQFF
D: TRBD1
J: TRBJ2-1
V: TRBV11-2
size: .

DNA: TGTGCCACCAGTGACAGTTATAGCAATCAGCCCCAGCATTTT
CDR3: CATSDSYSNQPQHF
D: .
J: TRBJ1-5
V: TRBV24-1
size: .

DNA: TGTGCCAGCAGCTCTCGGGGGGATTCCTACAATGAGCAGTTCTTC
CDR3: CASSSRGDSYNEQFF
D: TRBD2
J: TRBJ2-1
V: TRBV5-4
size: .

DNA: TGCGCCAGCAGCTTGATGCGGGGGATAAGTAGCGATGAGCAGTTCTTC
CDR3: CASSLMRGISSDEQFF
D: TRBD2
J: TRBJ2-1
V: TRBV5-1
size: .

DNA: TGCGCCAGCAGCCAACGGACAGGGGACTTCAGGGCTAATGAAAAACTGTTTTTT
CDR3: CASSQRTGDFRANEKLFF
D: TRBD1
J: TRBJ1-4
V: TRBV4-1
size: .

DNA: TGTGCCAGCAGTGAAGCGCGAGGCAGCTACTTGAACACTGAAGCTTTCTTT
CDR3: CASSEARGSYLNTEAFF
D: .
J: TRBJ1-1
V: TRBV2
size: few

DNA: TGTGCCACCAGTACCCCGGGGGGCACTGAAGCTTTCTTT
CDR3: CATSTPGGTEAFF
D: .
J: TRBJ1-1
V: TRBV15
size: .

DNA: TGTGCCAGCGGACCCGGACAGGCCTTTGGGACAGATACGCAGTATTTT
CDR3: CASGPGQAFGTDTQYF
D: TRBD1
J: TRBJ2-3
V: TRBV2
size: .

DNA: TGCAGCGTTCTCGCGGGGGATGGCTACACCTTC
CDR3: CSVLAGDGYTF
D: .
J: TRBJ1-2
V: TRBV29-1
size: .

DNA: TGCGCCAGCAGCTGGGGAATACAGGGTTTAGGGGAGCAGTACTTC
CDR3: CASSWGIQGLGEQYF
D: .
J: TRBJ2-7
V: TRBV5-1
size: .

DNA: TGCGCCAGCAGCGACTCCCGGGCAGATACGCAGTATTTT
CDR3: CASSDSRADTQYF
D: .
J: TRBJ2-3
V: TRBV5-1
size: .

DNA: TGTGCCAGCAGCGCTAGTCTCTATAATTCACCCCTCCACTTT
CDR3: CASSASLYNSPLHF
D: .
J: TRBJ1-6
V: TRBV5-6
size: many

DNA: TGTGCTAGTGGTTTGGAGAGCGGACAGGGACATGGCTACACCTTC
CDR3: CASGLESGQGHGYTF
D: TRBD1
J: TRBJ1-2
V: TRBV12-5
size: .

DNA: TGTGCCAGCAGCCAAGGAGACAGGGTTTCCACTGAAGCTTTCTTT
CDR3: CASSQGDRVSTEAFF
D: TRBD1
J: TRBJ1-1
V: TRBV3-1/TRBV3-2
size: once

DNA: TGTGCCAGCTCACCTTCTAGCGGGGGGGTCAATGAGCAGTTCTTC
CDR3: CASSPSSGGVNEQFF
D: TRBD2
J: TRBJ2-1
V: TRBV18
size: once

DNA: TGTGCCAGCAGTGAATTTGGGACACTCTACGAGCAGTACTTC
CDR3: CASSEFGTLYEQYF
D: .
J: TRBJ2-7
V: TRBV25-1
size: once

DNA: TGTGCCAGCAGCCCAGGACAGGGAAGCTCTGGGGCCAACGTCCTGACTTTC
CDR3: CASSPGQGSSGANVLTF
D: TRBD1
J: TRBJ2-6
V: TRBV5-8
size: .